This T cell receptor beta chain was observed in a study of T-cell reconstitution after alpha-beta-depleted transplantation in children. Study results and caveats: Alpha-beta T cells about two months after transplant reportedly derived from several hundred expanded graft clones.

This clonotype was seen ten or more times. Its antigen is unknown. The CDR3 is 15 amino acids. Germline assignment: CDR1 LGHNA and CDR2 YSLEER. Trimming pared 4 bases from V and 1 base from J, leaving 13 bases between. Unique molecular identifiers were incorporated during preparation of the TCRbeta library. TCRdb used MiXCR to reprocess the PCR reads, holding one entry per CDR3 protein. In the table there are about 490,000 distinct CDR3 sequences, more than 9% of which are singletons. The rearrangement joins TRBV4-3 to TRBJ1-1, with D perhaps matching TRBD1 (5 bases). Source: PBMCs, taken before TCRalphabeta/CD19-depleted stem cell transplant. The source is a child younger than 10 with inherited bone marrow failure, due to receive a stem cell transplant. This chain's CDR3 is CASSPRAPPNTEAFF. Here the CDR3 DNA reads TGCGCCAGCAGCCCCAGGGCGCCACCGAACACTGAAGCTTTCTTT.